Listed below are T cell receptor beta chains from one sample, sequenced in a study of OX40 agonist ivuxolimab in advanced cancers. The repertoire was sequenced with immunoSEQ multiplex PCR; TCRdb's copy has only in-frame clones and lacks some. Of more than 45,000 clones in the sample, more than 70% were seen once. The sequenced sample was CD4+ or CD8+ T cells sorted from blood, obtained in a trial of the OX40 agonist ivuxolimab. The receptors were gathered from an adult with an advanced solid tumor such as melanoma, head and neck, liver or kidney cancer. Each CDR3 is given with its conserved first and last residue.

TRBV5-8	CASSLTSGTPQFF
TRBV6-1	CASSALPGTTNQPQHF
TRBV5-6	CASSLWVSEAFF
TRBV4-1	CASSRPGQGSNEQFF
TRBV21-1	CASSNRRTSGNNEQFF
TRBV11-3	CASSPGGQTTDTQYF
TRBV28	CASSRTTRGGYTF
TRBV9	CASSPHRGLSYEQYF
TRBV9	CASTRNTGELFF
TRBV18	CASSPARSSYEQYF
TRBV28	CASSDALSYEQYF
TRBV11-2	CASSLEWDPSYNEQFF
TRBV30	CAWSDDPIKTGGFGESNQPQHF
TRBV4-2	CASSPDRGPGNTIYF
TRBV2	CASSAPGQGRKTEAFF
TRBV4-1	CASSPTSGRALQETQYF
TRBV6-4	CASSDSGTDSNQPQHF